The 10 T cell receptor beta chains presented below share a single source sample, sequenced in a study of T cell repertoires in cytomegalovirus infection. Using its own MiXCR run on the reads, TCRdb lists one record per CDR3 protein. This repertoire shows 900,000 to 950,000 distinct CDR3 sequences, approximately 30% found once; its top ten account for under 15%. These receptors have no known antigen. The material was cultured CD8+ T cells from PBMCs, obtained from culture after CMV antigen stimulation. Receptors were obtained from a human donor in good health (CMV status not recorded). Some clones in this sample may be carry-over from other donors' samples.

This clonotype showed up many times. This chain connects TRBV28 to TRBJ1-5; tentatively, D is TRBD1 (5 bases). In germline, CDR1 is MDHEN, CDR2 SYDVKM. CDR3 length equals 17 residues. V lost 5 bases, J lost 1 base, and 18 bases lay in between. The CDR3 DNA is TGTGCCAGCAGTCCCCCCCGTCGGGGGAGGAGCAATCAGCCCCAGCATTTT. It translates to CASSPPRRGRSNQPQHF. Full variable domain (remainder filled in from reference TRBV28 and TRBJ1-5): DVKVTQSSRYLVKRTGEKVFLECVQDMDHENMFWYRQDPGLGLRLIYFSYDVKMKEKGDIPEGYSVSREKKERFSLILESASTNQTSMYLCASSPPRRGRSNQPQHFGDGTRLSIL.

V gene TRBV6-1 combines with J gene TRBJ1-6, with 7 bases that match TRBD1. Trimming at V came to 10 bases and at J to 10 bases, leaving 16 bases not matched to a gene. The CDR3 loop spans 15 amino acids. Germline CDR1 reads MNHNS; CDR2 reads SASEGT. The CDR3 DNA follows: TGTGCCAACAGACCGACAGGGTCAAGGGAGTCACCCCTCCACTTT. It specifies CANRPTGSRESPLHF.

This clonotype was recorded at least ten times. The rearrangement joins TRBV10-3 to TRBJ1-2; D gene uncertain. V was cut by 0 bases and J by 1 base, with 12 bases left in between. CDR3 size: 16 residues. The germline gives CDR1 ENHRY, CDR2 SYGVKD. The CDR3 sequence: CAISESKGGVNYGYTF. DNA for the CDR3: TGTGCCATCAGTGAGTCGAAGGGAGGCGTTAACTATGGCTACACCTTC.

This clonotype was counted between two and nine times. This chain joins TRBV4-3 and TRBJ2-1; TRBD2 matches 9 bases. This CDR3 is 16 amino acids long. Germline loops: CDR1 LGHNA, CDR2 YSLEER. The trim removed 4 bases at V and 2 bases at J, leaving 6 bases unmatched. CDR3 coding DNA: TGCGCCAGCAGCCCTCGGGAGCGGGGGGCCTACAATGAGCAGTTCTTC. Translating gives CASSPRERGAYNEQFF.

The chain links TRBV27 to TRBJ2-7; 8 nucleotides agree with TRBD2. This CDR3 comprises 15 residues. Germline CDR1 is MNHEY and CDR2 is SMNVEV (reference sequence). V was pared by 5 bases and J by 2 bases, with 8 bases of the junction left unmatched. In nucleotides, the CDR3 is TGTGCCAGCAGTCCCCGGGGACTAGTGGCCTACGAGCAGTACTTC. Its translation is CASSPRGLVAYEQYF.

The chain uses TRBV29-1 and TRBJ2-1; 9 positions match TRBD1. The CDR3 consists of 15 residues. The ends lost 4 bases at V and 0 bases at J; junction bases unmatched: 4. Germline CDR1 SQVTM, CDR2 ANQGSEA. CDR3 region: CSVAQGADSYNEQFF. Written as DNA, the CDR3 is TGCAGCGTTGCACAGGGGGCGGACTCCTACAATGAGCAGTTCTTC.

CDR3 sequence (DNA): TGTGCCAGCAGCTGGTTGGTGGACCCTGGCACAGATACGCAGTATTTT. Its translation: CASSWLVDPGTDTQYF. The chain carries TRBV5-4 and TRBJ2-3; no clear D gene. The germline V and J ends were trimmed by 3 bases and 1 base, with 15 bases remaining between them. The CDR3 covers 16 residues. Germline V lookup: CDR1 SGHNT, CDR2 YYREEE (reference sequence).

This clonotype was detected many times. CDR3 bases: TGTGCCAGCAGTTCCTTAAATCAACTTGAAGCTTTCTTT. Translation gives CASSSLNQLEAFF. The chain combines TRBV12-3 or TRBV12-4 with TRBJ1-1; D not certain. CDR3 length equals 13 residues. The V gene lost 4 bases and the J gene lost 7 bases, with 13 bases spanning the gap.

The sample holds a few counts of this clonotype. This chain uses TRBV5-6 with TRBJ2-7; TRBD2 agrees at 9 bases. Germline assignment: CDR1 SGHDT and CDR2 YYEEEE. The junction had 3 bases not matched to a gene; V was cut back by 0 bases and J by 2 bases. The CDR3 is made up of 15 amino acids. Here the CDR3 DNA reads TGTGCCAGCAGCTTGGCGGGCGGGGGGGCCTACGAGCAGTACGTC. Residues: CASSLAGGGAYEQYV.

CDR3 loop: CASNSGGNTDTQYF. CDR3 DNA: TGTGCCAGCAACAGCGGGGGTAACACAGATACGCAGTATTTT. V gene TRBV7-9 combines with J gene TRBJ2-3, with 8 bases that match TRBD2. Germline V lookup: CDR1 SEHNR, CDR2 FQNEAQ (reference sequence). The CDR3 consists of 14 residues. The ends lost 7 bases at V and 2 bases at J; junction bases unmatched: 5.